This TCR beta chain was captured by sequencing in a study of shared clonotypes between healthy human individuals. V shed 5 bases, J shed 5 bases, and the junction held 14 bases outside the gene matches. The CDR3 consists of 18 residues. Germline values: CDR1 SGHTA, CDR2 FQGNSA. The table came from immunoSEQ multiplex PCR; TCRdb's copy has only in-frame clones and leaves some out. The table includes a few million clones, about nine tenths detected once. This clone occurred once. The gene calls are TRBV7-2 and TRBJ2-1; 11 bases map to TRBD2. The TCR originated in a man between 18 and 29 years old in good health. Some clones in this sample may be carry-over from other donors' samples. Sequencing was performed on naive CD4+ T cells from PBMCs. The subset was: CD45RA+ positively selected. CDR3 sequence (DNA): TGTGCCAGCAGCACGACTAGCGGGAACAGGTGGGGCAACAATGAGCAGTTCTTC. Amino acid sequence: CASSTTSGNRWGNNEQFF. The full variable domain, completed using reference TRBV7-2 and TRBJ2-1, is GAGVSQSPSNKVTEKGKDVELRCDPISGHTALYWYRQSLGQGLEFLIYFQGNSAPDKSGLPSDRFSAERTGGSVSTLTIQRTQQEDSAVYLCASSTTSGNRWGNNEQFFGPGTRLTVL.